Listed below are T cell receptor beta chains from one sample, sequenced in a study of response to subunit inactivated influenza vaccine. TCRdb fed the RT-PCR reads into MiXCR, producing one record per CDR3 protein. The sample has around 150,000 distinct CDR3 sequences, 11% seen once. The sequencing here drew on non-naive T cells sorted from PBMCs, taken about 40 days after vaccination. These receptors were taken from a man aged 45-65 years who received an inactivated influenza vaccine. Each CDR3 is given with its conserved first and last residue. D genes are given only for firm matches. The size of a clone is reported for some rows only, either as once, few or many, or as a class for expanded clones.

d_gene: NA; j_gene: TRBJ1-1; v_gene: TRBV4-3; abundance: many; CDR3aa: CASSQGRPGFVNTEAFF; CDR3nt: TGCGCCAGCAGCCAAGGTAGGCCAGGGTTCGTGAACACTGAAGCTTTCTTT
d_gene: TRBD1; j_gene: TRBJ1-1; v_gene: TRBV28; abundance: NA; CDR3aa: CASSFLSRGGAGTEAFF; CDR3nt: TGTGCCAGCAGTTTTTTGAGCCGAGGGGGCGCCGGCACTGAAGCTTTCTTT
d_gene: NA; j_gene: TRBJ1-1; v_gene: TRBV20-1; abundance: NA; CDR3aa: CSAPGRVGVNTEAFF; CDR3nt: TGCAGTGCTCCGGGCAGGGTTGGCGTGAACACTGAAGCTTTCTTT
d_gene: TRBD1; j_gene: TRBJ1-2; v_gene: TRBV10-3; abundance: few; CDR3aa: CAIRVTGINYGYTF; CDR3nt: TGTGCCATCAGAGTGACAGGGATAAACTATGGCTACACCTTC
d_gene: NA; j_gene: TRBJ2-2; v_gene: TRBV20-1; abundance: few; CDR3aa: CSAISRAGGELFF; CDR3nt: TGCAGTGCTATAAGCAGGGCCGGCGGGGAGCTGTTTTTT
d_gene: NA; j_gene: TRBJ2-1; v_gene: TRBV4-2; abundance: many; CDR3aa: CASSQTISRAYNEQFF; CDR3nt: TGTGCCAGCAGCCAGACTATCTCGAGGGCCTACAATGAGCAGTTCTTC
d_gene: NA; j_gene: TRBJ1-2; v_gene: TRBV4-2; abundance: few; CDR3aa: CASSQRMGNYGYTF; CDR3nt: TGTGCCAGCAGCCAACGCATGGGAAACTATGGCTACACCTTC
d_gene: TRBD1; j_gene: TRBJ2-3; v_gene: TRBV27; abundance: few; CDR3aa: CASSPKGQGLTDTQYF; CDR3nt: TGTGCCAGCAGTCCCAAGGGACAGGGGCTCACAGATACGCAGTATTTT
d_gene: TRBD1; j_gene: TRBJ1-6; v_gene: TRBV7-2; abundance: NA; CDR3aa: CASSPRTGVNSPLHF; CDR3nt: TGTGCCAGCAGCCCCAGGACAGGGGTTAATTCACCCCTCCACTTT
d_gene: NA; j_gene: TRBJ1-5; v_gene: TRBV6-1; abundance: few; CDR3aa: CASSVWFNQPQHF; CDR3nt: TGTGCCAGCAGTGTTTGGTTCAATCAGCCCCAGCATTTT
d_gene: TRBD1; j_gene: TRBJ2-5; v_gene: TRBV7-2; abundance: NA; CDR3aa: CASSRPGQGQYF; CDR3nt: TGTGCCAGCAGCCGACCCGGACAGGGCCAGTACTTC
d_gene: NA; j_gene: TRBJ2-2; v_gene: TRBV27; abundance: NA; CDR3aa: CASSLIRTEGPGELFF; CDR3nt: TGTGCCAGCAGTTTAATAAGGACAGAGGGTCCCGGGGAGCTGTTTTTT
d_gene: TRBD1; j_gene: TRBJ2-7; v_gene: TRBV14; abundance: NA; CDR3aa: CASSSRPGQGFHEQYF; CDR3nt: TGTGCCAGCAGCTCCCGGCCGGGACAGGGTTTCCACGAGCAGTACTTC
d_gene: NA; j_gene: TRBJ1-1; v_gene: TRBV6-2/TRBV6-3; abundance: NA; CDR3aa: CASSYSAEVMNTEAFF; CDR3nt: TGTGCCAGCAGTTACTCGGCAGAGGTGATGAACACTGAAGCTTTCTTT
d_gene: NA; j_gene: TRBJ2-1; v_gene: TRBV12-3/TRBV12-4; abundance: few; CDR3aa: CASSFFGPGSYNEQFF; CDR3nt: TGTGCCAGCAGTTTCTTCGGTCCGGGGAGCTACAATGAGCAGTTCTTC
d_gene: NA; j_gene: TRBJ2-5; v_gene: TRBV7-9; abundance: few; CDR3aa: CASSGAMWGHQETQYF; CDR3nt: TGTGCCAGCAGCGGAGCCATGTGGGGCCACCAAGAGACCCAGTACTTC
d_gene: NA; j_gene: TRBJ2-5; v_gene: TRBV12-3/TRBV12-4; abundance: many; CDR3aa: CASSFSAQGETQYF; CDR3nt: TGTGCCAGCAGTTTTTCGGCTCAGGGAGAGACCCAGTACTTC
d_gene: NA; j_gene: TRBJ2-7; v_gene: TRBV27; abundance: many; CDR3aa: CASSLGPAYEQYF; CDR3nt: TGTGCCAGCAGTCTTGGGCCAGCCTACGAGCAGTACTTC
d_gene: NA; j_gene: TRBJ1-4; v_gene: TRBV5-1; abundance: NA; CDR3aa: CASSLDGGRTFATNEKLFF; CDR3nt: TGCGCCAGCAGCTTGGACGGGGGCCGCACCTTTGCAACTAATGAAAAACTGTTTTTT
d_gene: NA; j_gene: TRBJ1-1; v_gene: TRBV28; abundance: NA; CDR3aa: CASTSRRAPRMAFF; CDR3nt: TGTGCCAGCACCTCGCGGCGGGCCCCGAGGATGGCTTTCTTT
d_gene: TRBD1; j_gene: TRBJ1-1; v_gene: TRBV18; abundance: NA; CDR3aa: CASSGGQGANEAFF; CDR3nt: TGTGCCAGCTCAGGAGGACAGGGGGCGAATGAAGCTTTCTTT
d_gene: NA; j_gene: TRBJ1-1; v_gene: TRBV29-1; abundance: few; CDR3aa: CSVRGVEAFF; CDR3nt: TGCAGCGTAAGGGGAGTTGAAGCTTTCTTT
d_gene: TRBD2; j_gene: TRBJ2-7; v_gene: TRBV6-5; abundance: many; CDR3aa: CASSYTQLARGYEQYF; CDR3nt: TGTGCCAGCAGTTACACCCAACTAGCGAGAGGTTACGAGCAGTACTTC
d_gene: NA; j_gene: TRBJ2-2; v_gene: TRBV10-3; abundance: NA; CDR3aa: CAIGSDRINTGELFF; CDR3nt: TGTGCCATCGGTTCGGACCGGATAAACACCGGGGAGCTGTTTTTT
d_gene: NA; j_gene: TRBJ1-2; v_gene: TRBV10-3; abundance: NA; CDR3aa: CAITEEPQDGYTF; CDR3nt: TGTGCCATCACCGAGGAGCCTCAAGATGGCTACACCTTC
d_gene: NA; j_gene: TRBJ1-4; v_gene: TRBV20-1; abundance: NA; CDR3aa: CSIQPGAEKLFF; CDR3nt: TGCAGTATCCAGCCGGGAGCGGAAAAACTGTTTTTT
d_gene: TRBD1; j_gene: TRBJ1-1; v_gene: TRBV7-6; abundance: NA; CDR3aa: CASRRTTGQGAEAFF; CDR3nt: TGTGCCAGCAGGAGGACAACAGGACAGGGGGCTGAAGCTTTCTTT